The present T cell receptor beta chain was sequenced within a study of healthy donors' naive CD4 and CD8 T cells (dated by TCRdb to 2013 to 2016). Concerning the study at large: Donors were chosen to span three age groups (20-25, 40-50 and 60-70 years, five or six each), with mean age about 45 and half female. To examine how TCR variation is linked to lineage commitment, the study sequenced rearranged TCR alpha and beta chains from naive CD4+ and CD8+ T cells. Peripheral blood mononuclear cells were obtained from 18 unrelated, healthy individuals. For TCR alpha, a new primer set was designed to cover all functional IMGT alpha gene variants, and the remainder of the protocol was kept the same as the beta-chain workflow. The donors were HLA-typed by sequencing at HLA-A, -B, -C, -DRB1, -DQB1 and -DPB1, using the SBTexcellerator protocol, an ABI3130xl analyzer and SBTengine software. General conclusions and limits of the study: In both chains, CD4+ lineage was associated with a positively charged CDR3, and CD8+ lineage was associated with a negatively charged CDR3. Taken together, V genes, J genes and CDR3 charge appeared to account for 10% to 15% of the variance in CD4/CD8 propensity, acting in a largely additive way. Possible repertoire bias from homeostatic proliferation of naive T cells was not directly addressed. Because alpha and beta chains were sequenced in bulk and could not be paired, combined chain effects were not evaluated. Reportedly, most V and J gene segments showed bias between naive CD4+ and CD8+ cells, and this bias held consistently across donors regardless of HLA genotype.

The cysteine opens and the phenylalanine closes a CDR3 of 8 amino acids. The only DNA kept is the CDR3, 24 bases in frame from the first base. From a lookup of the germline V gene, CDR1 and CDR2 are SQVTM and ANQGSEA. Cells with a CD4+CD8-CD45RO-CD45RA+ profile were isolated by FACS and defined as naive CD4+ T cells, and those with a CD8+CD4-CD45RA+CD27bright profile were defined as naive CD8+ T cells. The antibodies used for sorting targeted CD4 (RPA-T4), CD8 (SK1), CD27 (O323), CD45RA (HI100) and CD45RO (UCHL1). Sequencing instrument: 454 GS FLX Titanium. TCR libraries were built from roughly 520 ng of total RNA with a previously published linear amplification protocol. The Roche/454 Genome Sequencer with Titanium chemistry was used for sequencing. The original pipeline was this. A total of 75,000 to 85,000 rearranged TCR alpha transcripts were sequenced from several of the healthy donors. Unique TCR clonotypes were defined by the CDR3 junction under IMGT nomenclature, and duplicate transcripts were removed. Using logistic regression in R 2.13.0, the researchers modeled CD4 versus CD8 status as a function of V and J genes, with an adjustment for donor effects and a Bonferroni correction for multiple testing. TCRdb trimmed the raw reads at Q25, called clones with MiXCR and kept productive beta chains. Under each unique CDR3 protein, matching rows form one entry showing the most common genes and DNA. The V and J calls shown here were made by TCRdb, not taken from the authors' results. Across this sample there are about 180,000 distinct CDR3 sequences, with 74% seen only once. The ten most abundant clones make up approximately 2.5% of the sample.

As regards this clonotype: It lacks a known antigen. Within one base of it there is no much larger clone, and no base qualities were kept.

The sequenced sample was naive CD4+ and CD8+ T cells sorted from blood, pooled from several donors. In the paper's terms, the cell subset or site label means: FACS-sorted naive CD4+ (CD45RO-CD45RA+) and naive CD8+ (CD45RA+CD27bright) T cells. This TCR was sampled from a pool of human donors in good health; the sample pools cells from several healthy donors. Here the chain combines TRBV29-1 and TRBJ2-3; the D gene is not confidently resolved. CDR3 protein: CTGDTQYF. At the DNA level, the sequence is TGCACCGGAGATACGCAGTATTTT.